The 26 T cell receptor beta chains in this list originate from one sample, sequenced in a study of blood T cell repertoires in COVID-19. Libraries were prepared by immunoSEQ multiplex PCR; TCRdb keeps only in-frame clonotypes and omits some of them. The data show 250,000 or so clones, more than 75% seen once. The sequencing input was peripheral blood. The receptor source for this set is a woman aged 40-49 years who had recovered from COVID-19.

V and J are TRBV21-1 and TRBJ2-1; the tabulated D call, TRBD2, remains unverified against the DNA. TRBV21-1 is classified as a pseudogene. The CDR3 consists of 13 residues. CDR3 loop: CASSKRGSHEQFF. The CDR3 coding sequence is TGTGCCAGCAGCAAACGGGGTAGCCATGAGCAGTTCTTC.

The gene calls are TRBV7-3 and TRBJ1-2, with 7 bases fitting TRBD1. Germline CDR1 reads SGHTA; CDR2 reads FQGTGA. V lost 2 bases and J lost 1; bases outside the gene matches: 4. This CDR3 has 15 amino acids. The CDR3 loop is CASSLDNRGNYGYTF. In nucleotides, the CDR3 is TGTGCCAGCAGCTTAGACAACAGGGGTAACTATGGCTACACCTTC.

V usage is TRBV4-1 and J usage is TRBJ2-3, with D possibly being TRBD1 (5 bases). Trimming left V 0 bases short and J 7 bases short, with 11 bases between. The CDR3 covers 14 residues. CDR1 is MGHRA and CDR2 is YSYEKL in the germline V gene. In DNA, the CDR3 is TGCGCCAGCAGCCAAGACCCTGGGGCCAATACGCAGTATTTT. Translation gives CASSQDPGANTQYF.

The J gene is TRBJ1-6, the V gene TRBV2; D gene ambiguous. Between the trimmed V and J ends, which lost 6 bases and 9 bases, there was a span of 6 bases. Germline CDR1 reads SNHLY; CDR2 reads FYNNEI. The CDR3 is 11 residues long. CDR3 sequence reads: CASRQLSPLHF. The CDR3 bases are TGTGCCAGCAGACAGCTTTCACCCCTCCACTTT.

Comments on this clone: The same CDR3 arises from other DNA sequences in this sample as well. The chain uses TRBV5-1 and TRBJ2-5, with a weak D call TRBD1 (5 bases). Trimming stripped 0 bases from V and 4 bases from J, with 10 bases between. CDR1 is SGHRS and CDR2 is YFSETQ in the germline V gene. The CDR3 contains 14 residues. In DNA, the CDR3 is TGCGCCAGCAGCTTGGGGGCAGGGCTAGAGACCCAGTACTTC. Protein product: CASSLGAGLETQYF.

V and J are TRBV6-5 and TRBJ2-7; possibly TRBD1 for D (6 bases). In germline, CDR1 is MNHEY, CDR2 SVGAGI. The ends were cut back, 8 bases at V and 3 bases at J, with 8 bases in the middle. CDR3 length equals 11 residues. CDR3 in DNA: TGTGCCAGCGGGGGCCGCTACGAGCAGTACGTC. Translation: CASGGRYEQYV.

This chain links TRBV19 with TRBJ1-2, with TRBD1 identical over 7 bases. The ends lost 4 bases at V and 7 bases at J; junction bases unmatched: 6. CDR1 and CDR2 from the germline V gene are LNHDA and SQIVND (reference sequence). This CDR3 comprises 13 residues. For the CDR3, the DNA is TGTGCCAGTAGTAAACCGACAGGGAGTGGCTACACCTTC. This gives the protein CASSKPTGSGYTF.

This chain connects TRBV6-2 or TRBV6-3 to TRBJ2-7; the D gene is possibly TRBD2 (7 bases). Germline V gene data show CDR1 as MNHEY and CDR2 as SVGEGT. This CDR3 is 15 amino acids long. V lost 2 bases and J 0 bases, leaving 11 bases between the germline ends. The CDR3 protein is CASSYGGAGSYEQYV. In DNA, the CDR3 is TGTGCCAGCAGTTACGGGGGGGCAGGCTCCTACGAGCAGTACGTC.

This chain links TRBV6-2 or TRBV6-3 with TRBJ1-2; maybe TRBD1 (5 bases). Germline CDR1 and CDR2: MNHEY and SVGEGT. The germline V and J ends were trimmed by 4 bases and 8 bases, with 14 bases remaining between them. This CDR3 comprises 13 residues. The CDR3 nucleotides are TGTGCCAGCAGTTCCGTCGGGGGTGGCGGCTACACCTTC. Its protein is CASSSVGGGGYTF.

The CDR3: CAISERTGGGGYTF. The CDR3 region has the DNA TGTGCCATCAGTGAGCGGACAGGGGGCGGTGGCTACACCTTC. The chain has TRBV10-3 and TRBJ1-2; 11 nucleotides line up with TRBD1. J gave up 7 bases and V 2 bases, and 3 bases lay outside the gene matches. Per germline, CDR1 ENHRY and CDR2 SYGVKD. The length of the CDR3 is 14 residues.

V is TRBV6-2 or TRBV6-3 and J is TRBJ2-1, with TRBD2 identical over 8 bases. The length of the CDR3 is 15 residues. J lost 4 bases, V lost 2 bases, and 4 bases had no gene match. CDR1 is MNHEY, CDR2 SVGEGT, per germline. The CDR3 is CASSYAGGGYNEQFF. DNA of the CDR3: TGTGCCAGCAGTTACGCGGGAGGTGGATACAATGAGCAGTTCTTC.

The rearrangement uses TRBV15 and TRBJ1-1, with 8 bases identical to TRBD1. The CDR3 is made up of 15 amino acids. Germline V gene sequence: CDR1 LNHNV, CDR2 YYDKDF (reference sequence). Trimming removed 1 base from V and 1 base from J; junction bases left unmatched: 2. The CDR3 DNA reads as TGTGCCACCAGCAGAGGTGGACAGGGGAACACTGAAGCTTTCTTT. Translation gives CATSRGGQGNTEAFF.

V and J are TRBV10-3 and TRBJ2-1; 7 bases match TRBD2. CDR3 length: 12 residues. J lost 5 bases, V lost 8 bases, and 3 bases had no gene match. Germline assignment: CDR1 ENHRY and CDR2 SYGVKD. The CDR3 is CAIGGGHNEQFF. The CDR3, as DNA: TGTGCCATCGGCGGGGGACACAATGAGCAGTTCTTC.

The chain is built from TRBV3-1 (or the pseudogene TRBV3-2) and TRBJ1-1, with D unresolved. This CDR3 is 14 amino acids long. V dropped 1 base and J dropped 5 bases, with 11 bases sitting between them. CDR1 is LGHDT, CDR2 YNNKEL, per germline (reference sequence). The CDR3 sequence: CASSQGPAGTEAFF. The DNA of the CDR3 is TGTGCCAGCAGCCAAGGTCCGGCGGGGACTGAAGCTTTCTTT.

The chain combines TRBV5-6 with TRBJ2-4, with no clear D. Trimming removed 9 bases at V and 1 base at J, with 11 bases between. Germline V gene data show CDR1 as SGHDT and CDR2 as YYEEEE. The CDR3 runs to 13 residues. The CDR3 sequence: CATTEWAKNIQYF. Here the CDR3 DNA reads TGTGCCACCACGGAGTGGGCCAAAAACATTCAGTACTTC. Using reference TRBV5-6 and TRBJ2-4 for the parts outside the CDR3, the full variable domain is DAGVTQSPTHLIKTRGQQVTLRCSPKSGHDTVSWYQQALGQGPQFIFQYYEEEERQRGNFPDRFSGHQFPNYSSELNVNALLLGDSALYLCATTEWAKNIQYFGAGTRLSVL.

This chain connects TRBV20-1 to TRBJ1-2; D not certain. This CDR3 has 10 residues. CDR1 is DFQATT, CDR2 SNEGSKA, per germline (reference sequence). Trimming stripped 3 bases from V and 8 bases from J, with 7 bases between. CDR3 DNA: TGCAGTGCTAGGCCGGGGGGCTACACCTTC. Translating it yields CSARPGGYTF.

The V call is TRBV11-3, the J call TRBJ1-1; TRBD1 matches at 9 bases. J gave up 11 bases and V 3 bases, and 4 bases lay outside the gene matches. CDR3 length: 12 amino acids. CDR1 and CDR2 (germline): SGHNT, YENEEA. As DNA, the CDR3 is TGTGCCAGCAGCTTCGTTGACAGGGGGGCTTTCTTT. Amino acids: CASSFVDRGAFF.

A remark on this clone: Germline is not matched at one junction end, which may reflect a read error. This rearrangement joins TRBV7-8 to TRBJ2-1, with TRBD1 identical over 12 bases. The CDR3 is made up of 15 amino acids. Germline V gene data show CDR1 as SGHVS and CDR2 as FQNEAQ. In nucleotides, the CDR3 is TGTGCCAGTAGCTTGGGACAGGGGGCTTTGGATGAGCAGTTCTTC. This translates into CASSLGQGALDEQFF. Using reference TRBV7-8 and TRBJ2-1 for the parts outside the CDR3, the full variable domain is GAGVSQSPRYKVAKRGQDVALRCDPISGHVSLFWYQQALGQGPEFLTYFQNEAQLDKSGLPSDRFFAERPEGSVSTLKIQRTQQEDSAVYLCASSLGQGALDEQFFGPGTRLTVL.

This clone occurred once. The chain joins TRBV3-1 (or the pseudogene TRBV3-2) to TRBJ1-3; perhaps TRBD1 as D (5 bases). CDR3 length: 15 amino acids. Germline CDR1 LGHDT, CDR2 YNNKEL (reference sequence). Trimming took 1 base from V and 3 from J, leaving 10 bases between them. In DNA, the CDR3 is TGTGCCAGCAGCCAAGGGCAGGGAGGTGGAAACACCATATATTTT. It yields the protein CASSQGQGGGNTIYF.

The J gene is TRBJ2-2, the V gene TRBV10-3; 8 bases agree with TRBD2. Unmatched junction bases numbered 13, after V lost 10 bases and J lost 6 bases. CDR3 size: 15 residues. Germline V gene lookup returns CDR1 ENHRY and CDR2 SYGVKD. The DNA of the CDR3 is TGTGCCACCCGGACTAGCCCTGTGGGCGCCGGGGAGCTGTTTTTT. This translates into CATRTSPVGAGELFF.

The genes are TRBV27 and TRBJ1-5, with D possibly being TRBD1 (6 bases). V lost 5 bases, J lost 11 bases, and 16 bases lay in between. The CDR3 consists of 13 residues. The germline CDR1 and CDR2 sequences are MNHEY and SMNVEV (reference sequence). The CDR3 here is CASSGRGGSAQHF. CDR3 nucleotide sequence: TGTGCCAGCAGTGGTAGGGGGGGATCGGCCCAGCATTTT.

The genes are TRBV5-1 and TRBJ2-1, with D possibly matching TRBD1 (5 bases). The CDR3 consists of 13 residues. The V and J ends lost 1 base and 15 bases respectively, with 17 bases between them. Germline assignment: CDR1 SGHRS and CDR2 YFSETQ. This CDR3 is CASSLSRQSIRFF. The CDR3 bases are TGCGCCAGCAGCTTGTCCCGACAGAGTATACGGTTCTTC.

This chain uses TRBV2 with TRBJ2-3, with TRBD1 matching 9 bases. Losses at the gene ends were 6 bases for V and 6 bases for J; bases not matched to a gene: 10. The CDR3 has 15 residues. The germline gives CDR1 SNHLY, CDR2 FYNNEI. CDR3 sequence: CASRPGTGKWDTQYF. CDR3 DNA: TGTGCCAGCAGACCTGGGACAGGGAAATGGGATACGCAGTATTTT.

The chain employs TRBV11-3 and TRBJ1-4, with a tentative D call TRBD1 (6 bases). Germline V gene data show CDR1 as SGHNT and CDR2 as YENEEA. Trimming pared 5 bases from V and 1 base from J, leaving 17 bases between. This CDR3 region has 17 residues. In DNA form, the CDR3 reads TGTGCCAGCAGCGGCCCCGGGACAATGGGAACTAATGAAAAACTGTTTTTT. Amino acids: CASSGPGTMGTNEKLFF.

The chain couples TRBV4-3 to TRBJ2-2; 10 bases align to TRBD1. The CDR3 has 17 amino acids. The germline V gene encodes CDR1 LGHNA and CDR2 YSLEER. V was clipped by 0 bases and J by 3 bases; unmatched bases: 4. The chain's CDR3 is CASSQDLGTGDTGELFF. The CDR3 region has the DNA TGCGCCAGCAGCCAAGACCTCGGGACAGGGGACACCGGGGAGCTGTTTTTT.

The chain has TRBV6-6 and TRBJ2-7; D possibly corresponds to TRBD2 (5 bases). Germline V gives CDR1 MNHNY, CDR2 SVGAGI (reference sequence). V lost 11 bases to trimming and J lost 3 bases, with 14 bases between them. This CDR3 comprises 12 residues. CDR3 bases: TGTGCCTCGAGAGGGCAGTACTACGAGCAGTACTTC. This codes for CASRGQYYEQYF.